The sequence of this TCR beta chain was determined in a study of cytomegalovirus exposure and HLA in healthy donors. Study-wide results and caveats: V- and J-gene trimming of TCR beta was linked (in a later analysis) to a missense DCLRE1C variant. Segments of the TCR beta V type were, in most cases, productive about 87% or about 30% of the time in an earlier analysis. Among the sequence variants, a highly shared cluster was likely an artifact of sequencing. Common viral pathogens were later found to be apparently linked to several of the most significant clusters.

PCR involved 60 Vbeta and 13 Jbeta primers. Sequenced by immunoSEQ multiplex PCR; TCRdb stores in-frame clones only, minus some. Of about 110,000 clones in the sample, roughly 69% were seen once. The CDR3 is made up of 13 amino acids. V lost 3 bases, J lost 5 bases, and 8 bases lay in between. Germline CDR1 and CDR2: SGHNT and YYREEE (reference sequence). For this clone: Its cognate antigen is unknown.

This sequence joins TRBV5-4 and TRBJ1-4; unclear D gene. The sequenced material came from PBMCs. The receptor was derived from a man aged 25 to 40 in good health and CMV-seropositive. CDR3 sequence: CASSSPPNEKLFF. CDR3 nucleotide sequence: TGTGCCAGCAGCTCCCCTCCGAATGAAAAACTGTTTTTT.